One sample yielded the 16 T cell receptor beta chains listed below, sequenced in a study of type 1 and type 2 diabetes patients. Genomic DNA was the PCR template. The TCR beta CDR3 region was amplified using 30 forward and 13 reverse primers. Each CDR3 protein gets one entry after TCRdb re-called the multiplex PCR reads with MiXCR. The profile shows some 250,000 distinct CDR3 sequences, roughly 48% of them singletons. The sequenced sample consisted of peripheral blood mononuclear cells (PBMCs). Source of these receptors: a young man with type 2 diabetes.

As DNA, the CDR3 is TGTGCCAGCAGTGAACGTGACAGGGCCGAAAAACTGTTTTTT. Its protein is CASSERDRAEKLFF. This chain links TRBV2 with TRBJ1-4; 7 bases fit TRBD1. J gave up 8 bases and V 2 bases, and 5 bases lay outside the gene matches. Per the germline V gene, CDR1 is SNHLY and CDR2 is FYNNEI. This CDR3 has 14 residues.

This clonotype was recorded a few times. The V gene is TRBV20-1, the J gene TRBJ2-5, with no clear D. There are 12 residues in the CDR3. With 1 base removed from V and 0 bases from J, the gap between germline ends came to 3 bases. Per germline, CDR1 DFQATT and CDR2 SNEGSKA (reference sequence). The CDR3 DNA sequence: TGCAGTGCTAGAGGTTACCAAGAGACCCAGTACTTC. Its translation: CSARGYQETQYF.

The chain combines TRBV7-2 with TRBJ1-6, with D possibly matching TRBD1 (5 bases). Germline V gene data show CDR1 as SGHTA and CDR2 as FQGNSA. This CDR3 is built from 14 residues. V lost 5 bases, J lost 8 bases, and 13 bases lay in between. The CDR3 DNA sequence: TGTGCCAGCAGCCCCCAGACAGCTCATTCACCCCTCCACTTT. It yields the protein CASSPQTAHSPLHF.

The chain carries TRBV20-1 and TRBJ2-7, with a tentative D call TRBD1 (6 bases). Germline CDR1 reads DFQATT; CDR2 reads SNEGSKA (reference sequence). V lost 0 bases and J lost 2, with 11 bases in between. This CDR3 has 14 amino acids. For the CDR3, the DNA is TGCAGTGCTAGAGATCAGGCAGGGGCCTACGAGCAGTACTTC. Protein: CSARDQAGAYEQYF.

This clonotype was recorded a few times. The V gene is TRBV20-1, the J gene TRBJ2-1, with 7 bases lining up with TRBD2. With 1 base clipped from V and 2 bases from J, the junction kept 5 bases outside the gene matches. The germline V gene has CDR1 DFQATT and CDR2 SNEGSKA (reference sequence). CDR3 length: 15 residues. The CDR3: CSARVGDYPYNEQFF. CDR3 DNA: TGCAGTGCTAGAGTGGGGGACTACCCCTACAATGAGCAGTTCTTC.

A note on this clonotype: A read error is possible here, since a much larger clone lies one base away. This chain uses TRBV19 with TRBJ2-5, with unresolved D. The V gene lost 5 bases and the J gene lost 2 bases, with 9 bases spanning the gap. Germline lookup yields CDR1 LNHDA and CDR2 SQIVND (reference sequence). CDR3 length: 13 residues. Written as DNA, the CDR3 is TGTGCCAGTAGTCTCATCACACAAGAGACCCAGTACTTC. This codes for CASSLITQETQYF.

J is TRBJ1-1 and V is TRBV25-1; D possibly corresponds to TRBD1 (5 bases). The CDR3 runs 13 residues. Trimming left V 6 bases short and J 2 bases short, with 10 bases between. Germline CDR1 and CDR2: MGHDK and SYGVNS. DNA of the CDR3: TGTGCCAGCAGGTCGACAGCTAACACTGAAGCTTTCTTT. Its translation is CASRSTANTEAFF. Variable domain in full (rest from reference TRBV25-1 and TRBJ1-1): EADIYQTPRYLVIGTGKKITLECSQTMGHDKMYWYQQDPGMELHLIHYSYGVNSTEKGDLSSESTVSRIRTEHFPLTLESARPSHTSQYLCASRSTANTEAFFGQGTRLTVV.

Many counts were recorded for this clonotype. CDR3 sequence (DNA): TGTGCCAGCAGCTCACCCCTCCACTTT. Residues: CASSSPLHF. This rearrangement joins TRBV2 to TRBJ1-6, with no clear D. The CDR3 is 9 amino acids. Germline V CDR1 and CDR2: SNHLY, FYNNEI. V dropped 6 bases and J dropped 10 bases, with 1 base sitting between them.

The rearrangement joins TRBV15 to TRBJ2-7; D is possibly TRBD1 (5 bases). Per germline, CDR1 LNHNV and CDR2 YYDKDF (reference sequence). Trimming removed 5 bases from V and 1 base from J, with 12 bases in between. This CDR3 comprises 14 residues. CDR3 sequence: CATSGRGASYEQYF. CDR3 in DNA: TGTGCCACCAGCGGACGTGGGGCATCCTACGAGCAGTACTTC.

The chain recombines TRBV5-1 with TRBJ2-7; possibly TRBD2 for D (5 bases). There are 14 residues in the CDR3. Trimming took off 3 bases at V and 2 bases at J, with 12 bases between the two ends. CDR1 SGHRS and CDR2 YFSETQ come from the germline V gene. CDR3 in DNA: TGCGCCAGCAGCTCCCGGACGGGAACCTACGAGCAGTACTTC. Its protein is CASSSRTGTYEQYF.

This clonotype was detected only a few times. The CDR3 protein is CASHGGSTGESYEQYF. DNA for the CDR3: TGTGCCAGCCATGGGGGGTCAACGGGAGAGTCCTACGAGCAGTACTTC. The chain carries TRBV19 and TRBJ2-7, with D maybe TRBD2 (6 bases). The V end lost 9 bases, the J end lost 1 base, and 22 bases lay between the germline ends. The germline V gene encodes CDR1 LNHDA and CDR2 SQIVND (reference sequence). The CDR3 runs to 16 residues.

On this clonotype itself: A junction end diverges from the germline sequence, so it may reflect a read error. The chain combines TRBV15 with TRBJ2-7, with 8 positions matching TRBD1. In germline, CDR1 is LNHNV, CDR2 YYDKDF (reference sequence). This CDR3 has 12 amino acids. The CDR3 loop is CASQTGENEQYF. Written as DNA, the CDR3 is TGCGCCAGCCAGACAGGGGAGAACGAGCAGTACTTC.

The CDR3, as DNA: TGTGCCAGCAGGATCACAGGGGTGGAGCGAGAGACCCAGTACTTC. Translated: CASRITGVERETQYF. The chain is built from TRBV12-3 or TRBV12-4 and TRBJ2-5; 7 bases are shared with TRBD1. V trimming: 6 bases; J trimming: 4 bases; junction bases outside the gene matches: 11. This CDR3 has 15 amino acids.

This clonotype was counted between two and nine times. The chain uses TRBV2 and TRBJ2-2; 12 bases fit TRBD2. Germline loops: CDR1 SNHLY, CDR2 FYNNEI. The CDR3 is made up of 15 amino acids. Trimming at V came to 4 bases and at J to 8 bases, leaving 5 bases not matched to a gene. In DNA, the CDR3 is TGTGCCAGCAGTGCGCGGACTAGCGGGACGGGGGAGCTGTTTTTT. This translates into CASSARTSGTGELFF.

This clonotype was recorded a few times. The V gene is TRBV7-2, the J gene TRBJ2-5; no clear D. The CDR3 contains 13 residues. V was pared by 3 bases and J by 5 bases, with 10 bases between. Germline-derived CDR1 and CDR2 are SGHTA and FQGNSA. Here the CDR3 reads CASSFHGVETQYF. For the CDR3, the DNA is TGTGCCAGCAGCTTCCATGGCGTTGAGACCCAGTACTTC.

The chain employs TRBV10-3 and TRBJ2-7; TRBD2 agrees at 7 bases. Losses at the gene ends were 8 bases for V and 2 bases for J; bases not matched to a gene: 3. Germline lookup yields CDR1 ENHRY and CDR2 SYGVKD. This CDR3 region has 12 residues. This CDR3 is CAISRETYEQYF. CDR3 DNA: TGTGCCATCTCGCGGGAGACCTACGAGCAGTACTTC.